This TCR beta chain came from a study of cytomegalovirus exposure and HLA in healthy donors. Study results and limitations: For most TCR sequences rarity was the rule, although some public TCRs occurred in many donors. Subsequent analysis showed first-cohort TCR clusters tending to co-occur in approximately 120 validation repertoires. Researchers catalogued 150 or so TCR beta chains as cytomegalovirus-associated.

The CDR3 covers 14 residues. CDR1 is MNHEY, CDR2 SVGAGI, per germline. Trimming stripped 7 bases from V and 4 bases from J, with 16 bases between. A roughly 120-subject validation cohort, separate from the roughly 670-subject first cohort, supplied the donors. This clone appeared once. Its specificity is not known. Profiled with immunoSEQ multiplex PCR; TCRdb holds only in-frame clones, not every one. The sample contains about 56,000 clones, around 90% of which appear only once. The sample consisted of PBMCs. V gene TRBV6-5 combines with J gene TRBJ2-5; tentative D call: TRBD2 (6 bases). This receptor was taken from a man aged 18-30 years in good health and CMV-seronegative. The CDR3 loop is CASIGAVGGETQYF. Written as DNA, the CDR3 is TGTGCCAGCATCGGAGCCGTCGGGGGAGAGACCCAGTACTTC.